The 5 T cell receptor beta chains below come from one sample, sequenced in a study of T cells in localized non-small cell lung cancer. Profiled with immunoSEQ multiplex PCR; TCRdb holds only in-frame clones, not every one. The data hold approximately 31,000 clones, with 94% observed a single time. Here the sequenced sample was peripheral blood, taken before any cancer treatment. The receptors were sampled from a woman aged 40-69 years with stage I lung adenocarcinoma.

The V and J genes are TRBV6-1 and TRBJ1-6; a possible D gene is TRBD1 (6 bases). In germline, CDR1 is MNHNS, CDR2 SASEGT. The germline V and J ends were trimmed by 2 bases and 8 bases, with 13 bases remaining between them. This CDR3 is built from 15 residues. In DNA, the CDR3 is TGTGCCAGCAGTGAATACGCCAGGGGCTATTCACCCCTCCACTTT. Translation: CASSEYARGYSPLHF.

The chain uses TRBV5-1 and TRBJ2-1, with D unresolved. This CDR3 region has 13 residues. Trimming left V 3 bases short and J 4 bases short, with 8 bases between. The germline V gene encodes CDR1 SGHRS and CDR2 YFSETQ. The CDR3 DNA reads TGCGCCAGCAGCTGGACGGATTACAATGAGCAGTTCTTC. This gives the protein CASSWTDYNEQFF.

This clone was seen just once. The chain links TRBV5-8 to TRBJ1-1; D is ambiguous. Germline V gives CDR1 SGHTS, CDR2 YDEGEE. Trimming stripped 4 bases from V and 9 bases from J, with 13 bases between. The CDR3 loop spans 12 amino acids. The DNA of the CDR3 is TGTGCCAGCAGCCTAACAGAAACCAAAGCTTTCTTT. Protein product: CASSLTETKAFF.

The V call is TRBV28, the J call TRBJ2-7; perhaps TRBD2 as D (6 bases). Germline V CDR1 and CDR2: MDHEN, SYDVKM. Trimming stripped 3 bases from V and 1 base from J, with 7 bases between. The CDR3 loop spans 13 amino acids. The CDR3 DNA follows: TGTGCCAGCAGTTTGGGGGGATCCTACGAGCAGTACTTC. Amino acid sequence: CASSLGGSYEQYF. Full variable domain (rest looked up from reference TRBV28 and TRBJ2-7): DVKVTQSSRYLVKRTGEKVFLECVQDMDHENMFWYRQDPGLGLRLIYFSYDVKMKEKGDIPEGYSVSREKKERFSLILESASTNQTSMYLCASSLGGSYEQYFGPGTRLTVT.

The V gene is TRBV5-1, the J gene TRBJ2-3, with a tentative D call TRBD2 (5 bases). The CDR3 is 14 residues long. The germline V gene has CDR1 SGHRS and CDR2 YFSETQ. V was trimmed by 4 bases and J by 2 bases, leaving 11 bases between them. This chain's CDR3 is CASSPRTYTDTQYF. The CDR3 DNA follows: TGCGCCAGCAGCCCCCGGACTTACACAGATACGCAGTATTTT.